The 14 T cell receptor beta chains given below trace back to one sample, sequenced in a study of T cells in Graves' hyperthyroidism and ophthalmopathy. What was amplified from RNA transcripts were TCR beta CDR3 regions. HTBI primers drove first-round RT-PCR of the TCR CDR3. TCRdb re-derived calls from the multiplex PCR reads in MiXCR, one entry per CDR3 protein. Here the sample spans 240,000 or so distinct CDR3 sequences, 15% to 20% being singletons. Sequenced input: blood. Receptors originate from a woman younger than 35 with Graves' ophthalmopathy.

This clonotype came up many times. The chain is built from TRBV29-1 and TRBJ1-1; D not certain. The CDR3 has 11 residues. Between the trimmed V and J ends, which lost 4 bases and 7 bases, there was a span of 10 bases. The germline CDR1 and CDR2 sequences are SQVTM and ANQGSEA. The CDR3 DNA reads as TGCAGCGTTGGTTACGACGGTGAAGCTTTCTTT. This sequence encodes CSVGYDGEAFF.

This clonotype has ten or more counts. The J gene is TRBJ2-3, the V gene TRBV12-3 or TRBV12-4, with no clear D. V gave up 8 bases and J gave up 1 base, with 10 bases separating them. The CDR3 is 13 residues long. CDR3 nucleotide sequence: TGTGCCAGCGCGGACGAGGGCACAGATACGCAGTATTTT. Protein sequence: CASADEGTDTQYF.

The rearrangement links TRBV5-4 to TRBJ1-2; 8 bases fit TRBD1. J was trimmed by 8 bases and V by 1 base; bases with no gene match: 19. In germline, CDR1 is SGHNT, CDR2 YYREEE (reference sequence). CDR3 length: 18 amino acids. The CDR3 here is CASSLLFPPTGVREGYTF. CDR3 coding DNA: TGTGCCAGCAGCTTGTTGTTCCCCCCGACAGGGGTTCGGGAGGGCTACACCTTC.

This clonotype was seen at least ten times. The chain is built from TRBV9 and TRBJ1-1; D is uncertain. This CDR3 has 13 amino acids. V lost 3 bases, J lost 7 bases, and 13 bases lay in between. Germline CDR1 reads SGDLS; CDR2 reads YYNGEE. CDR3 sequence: CASSARLGGEAFF. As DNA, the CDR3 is TGTGCCAGCAGCGCCCGACTGGGAGGTGAAGCTTTCTTT.

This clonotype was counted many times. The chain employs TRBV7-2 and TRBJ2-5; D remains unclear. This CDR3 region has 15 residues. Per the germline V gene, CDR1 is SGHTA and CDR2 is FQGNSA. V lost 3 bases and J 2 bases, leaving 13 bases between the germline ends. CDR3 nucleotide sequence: TGTGCCAGCAGCTTCTCAGGCGCGGCGCAAGAGACCCAGTACTTC. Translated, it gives CASSFSGAAQETQYF.

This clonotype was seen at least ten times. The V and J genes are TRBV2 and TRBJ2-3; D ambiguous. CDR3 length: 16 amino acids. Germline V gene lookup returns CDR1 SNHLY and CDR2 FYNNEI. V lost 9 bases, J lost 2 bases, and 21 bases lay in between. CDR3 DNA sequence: TGTGCCAGTTCTTCCAAGCCTCGACAAATCACAGATACGCAGTATTTT. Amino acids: CASSSKPRQITDTQYF.

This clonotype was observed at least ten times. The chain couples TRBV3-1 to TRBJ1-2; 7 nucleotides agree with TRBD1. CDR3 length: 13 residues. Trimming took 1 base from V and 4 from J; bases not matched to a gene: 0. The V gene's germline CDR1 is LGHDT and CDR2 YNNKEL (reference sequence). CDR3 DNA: TGTGCCAGCAGCCAAGGGACAGGCTATGGCTACACCTTC. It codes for CASSQGTGYGYTF.

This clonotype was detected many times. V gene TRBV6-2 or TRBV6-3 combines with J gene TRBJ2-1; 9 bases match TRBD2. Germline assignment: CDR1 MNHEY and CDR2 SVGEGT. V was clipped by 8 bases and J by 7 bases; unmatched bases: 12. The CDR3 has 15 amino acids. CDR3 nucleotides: TGTGCCAGCCGGTGGGAGGCGGGAGGGATGAATGAGCAGTTCTTC. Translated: CASRWEAGGMNEQFF.

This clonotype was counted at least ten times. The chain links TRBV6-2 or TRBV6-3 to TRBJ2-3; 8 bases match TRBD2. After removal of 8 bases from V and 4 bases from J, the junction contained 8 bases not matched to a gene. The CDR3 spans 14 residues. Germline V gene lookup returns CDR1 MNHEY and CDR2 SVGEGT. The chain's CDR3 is CASGAPGGADTQYF. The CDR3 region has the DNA TGTGCCAGCGGGGCTCCGGGAGGGGCAGATACGCAGTATTTT.

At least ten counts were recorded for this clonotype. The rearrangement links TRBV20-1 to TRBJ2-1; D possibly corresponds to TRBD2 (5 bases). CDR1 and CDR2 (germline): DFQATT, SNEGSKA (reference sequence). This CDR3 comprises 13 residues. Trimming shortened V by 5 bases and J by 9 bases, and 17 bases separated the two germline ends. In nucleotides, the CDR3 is TGCAGTGCTCCACTAGTAAGGAATACTGAGCAGTTCTTC. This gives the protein CSAPLVRNTEQFF.

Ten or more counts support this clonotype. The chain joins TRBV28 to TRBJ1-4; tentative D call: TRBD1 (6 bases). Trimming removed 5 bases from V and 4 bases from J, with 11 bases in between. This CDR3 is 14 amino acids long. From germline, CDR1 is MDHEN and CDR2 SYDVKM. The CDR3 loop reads CASSHGGLNEKLFF. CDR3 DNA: TGTGCCAGCAGTCACGGGGGGCTTAATGAAAAACTGTTTTTT.

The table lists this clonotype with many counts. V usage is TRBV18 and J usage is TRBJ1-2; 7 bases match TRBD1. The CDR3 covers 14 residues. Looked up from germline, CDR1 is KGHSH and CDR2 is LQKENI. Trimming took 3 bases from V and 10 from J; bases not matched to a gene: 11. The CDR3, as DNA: TGTGCCAGCTCACCTGGGACAGCTGGAAGAGACTACACCTTC. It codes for CASSPGTAGRDYTF.

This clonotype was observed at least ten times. The CDR3 DNA is TGTGCCACCAGTAAGGCAAACTCCTACAATGAGCAGTTCTTC. Its protein product is CATSKANSYNEQFF. The V call is TRBV24-1, the J call TRBJ2-1; no clear D. The CDR3 loop spans 14 amino acids. V was trimmed by 6 bases and J by 0 bases, leaving 8 bases between them. CDR1 KGHDR and CDR2 SFDVKD come from the germline V gene.

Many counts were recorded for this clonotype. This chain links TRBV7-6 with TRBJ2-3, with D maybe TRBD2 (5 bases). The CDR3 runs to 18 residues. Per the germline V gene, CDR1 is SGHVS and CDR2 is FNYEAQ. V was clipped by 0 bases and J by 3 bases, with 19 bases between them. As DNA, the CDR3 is TGTGCCAGCAGCTTAGCGGAGGCCGACCCCGAATGGACAGATACGCAGTATTTT. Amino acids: CASSLAEADPEWTDTQYF.